The 9 T cell receptor beta chains reported below all come from one sample, sequenced in a study of identical twins. TCRdb analysed the 5' RACE reads with MiXCR anew, one entry per CDR3 protein. The table lists roughly 230,000 distinct CDR3 sequences, around 8.8% of them singletons, with roughly 3.1% in the top ten. The sample was also linked to a second study, of yellow fever vaccine responses in identical twins.

Sequencing used CD8+ T cells sorted from blood. These receptors were collected from a woman aged 18 to 35 in good health.

This clonotype was seen a few times. The rearrangement links TRBV27 to TRBJ2-7, with TRBD1 matching over 7 bases. J was trimmed by 4 bases and V by 6 bases; bases with no gene match: 9. Per the germline V gene, CDR1 is MNHEY and CDR2 is SMNVEV (reference sequence). This CDR3 comprises 14 residues. The CDR3 DNA is TGTGCCAGCAGATACACCGGGACAGCTTACGAGCAGTACTTC. This codes for CASRYTGTAYEQYF.

Many counts were recorded for this clonotype. V is TRBV5-1 and J is TRBJ1-5; a possible D gene is TRBD1 (6 bases). CDR1 is SGHRS, CDR2 YFSETQ, per germline. Trimming shortened V by 4 bases and J by 1 base, and 12 bases separated the two germline ends. The CDR3 covers 15 residues. CDR3: CASSATTGSNQPQHF. CDR3 nucleotides: TGCGCCAGCAGCGCTACCACAGGGAGCAATCAGCCCCAGCATTTT.

The chain carries TRBV6-1 and TRBJ2-7; 7 bases are shared with TRBD2. The CDR3 has 13 amino acids. Germline V gene lookup returns CDR1 MNHNS and CDR2 SASEGT. Trimming took 6 bases from V and 3 from J; bases not matched to a gene: 5. CDR3 in DNA: TGTGCCAGCAGGGCTAGCGGAGACTACGAGCAGTACTTC. Its translation: CASRASGDYEQYF.

The chain uses TRBV4-2 and TRBJ2-7; D may be TRBD1 or TRBD2 (5 bases each). The V end was cut by 0 bases, the J end by 2 bases, with 11 bases between. This CDR3 is built from 15 residues. Germline lookup yields CDR1 LGHNA and CDR2 YNFKEQ. The CDR3 region has the DNA TGTGCCAGCAGCCAAGATGAGGGGCAGACCTACGAGCAGTACTTC. This translates into CASSQDEGQTYEQYF.

This clonotype showed up many times. This chain joins TRBV29-1 and TRBJ2-1; a possible D gene is TRBD2 (5 bases). The length of the CDR3 is 14 residues. CDR1 and CDR2 from the germline V gene are SQVTM and ANQGSEA. The V gene lost 0 bases and the J gene lost 10 bases, with 16 bases spanning the gap. The CDR3 sequence is CSVEDLADRGEQFF. The CDR3 region has the DNA TGCAGCGTTGAAGATCTCGCCGACCGAGGGGAGCAGTTCTTC.

This clonotype has at least ten counts. CDR3 region: CASSLTSGVTDTQYF. DNA of the CDR3: TGTGCCAGCAGCTTAACTAGCGGGGTAACAGATACGCAGTATTTT. V gene TRBV7-8 combines with J gene TRBJ2-3; TRBD2 matches at 10 bases. The germline CDR1 and CDR2 sequences are SGHVS and FQNEAQ. The CDR3 extends over 15 amino acids. The V segment lost 2 bases and the J segment 3 bases; nucleotides outside the gene matches: 2.

This sequence joins TRBV2 and TRBJ2-1; 8 bases are shared with TRBD1. V dropped 8 bases and J dropped 4; count of bases not matched to a gene: 1. The CDR3 is 12 residues long. Germline CDR1 is SNHLY and CDR2 is FYNNEI. CDR3 residues: CASRDRYNEQFF. The CDR3 nucleotides read TGTGCCAGCCGGGACAGGTACAATGAGCAGTTCTTC.

The sample holds a few counts of this clonotype. The chain combines TRBV20-1 with TRBJ2-1, with D possibly TRBD2 on 6 matching bases. V was shortened by 6 bases and J by 5 bases, with 17 bases between the two germline ends. Germline loops: CDR1 DFQATT, CDR2 SNEGSKA (reference sequence). There are 14 residues in the CDR3. The CDR3 sequence: CSATMLDYDNEQFF. CDR3 bases: TGCAGTGCCACGATGCTGGACTACGACAATGAGCAGTTCTTC.

This clonotype was seen a handful of times. The chain joins TRBV10-3 to TRBJ2-7, with a weak D call TRBD1 (6 bases). Germline V gene sequence: CDR1 ENHRY, CDR2 SYGVKD. V was cut by 11 bases and J by 5 bases, with 25 bases left in between. The CDR3 length is 15 residues. CDR3 in DNA: TGTGCCCAAGAAATCCGGGACACAGTACGCAACGAGCAGTACTTC. It is translated as CAQEIRDTVRNEQYF.